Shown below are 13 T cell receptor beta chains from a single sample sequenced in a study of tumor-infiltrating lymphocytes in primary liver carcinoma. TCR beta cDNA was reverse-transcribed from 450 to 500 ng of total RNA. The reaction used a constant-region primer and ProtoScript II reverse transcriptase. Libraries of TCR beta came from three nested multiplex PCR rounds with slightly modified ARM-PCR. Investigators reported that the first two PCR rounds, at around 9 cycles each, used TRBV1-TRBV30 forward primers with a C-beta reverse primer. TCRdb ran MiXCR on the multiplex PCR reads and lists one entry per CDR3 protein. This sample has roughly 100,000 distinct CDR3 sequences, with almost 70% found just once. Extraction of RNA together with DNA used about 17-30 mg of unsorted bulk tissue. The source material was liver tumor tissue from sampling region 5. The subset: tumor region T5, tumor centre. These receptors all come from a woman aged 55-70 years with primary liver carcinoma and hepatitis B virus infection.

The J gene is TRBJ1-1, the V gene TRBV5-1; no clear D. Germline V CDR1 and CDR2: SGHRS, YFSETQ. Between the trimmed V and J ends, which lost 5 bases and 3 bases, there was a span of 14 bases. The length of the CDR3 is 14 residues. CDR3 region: CASRLGGSDTEAFF. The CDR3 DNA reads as TGCGCCAGCAGACTGGGTGGGTCAGACACTGAAGCTTTCTTT.

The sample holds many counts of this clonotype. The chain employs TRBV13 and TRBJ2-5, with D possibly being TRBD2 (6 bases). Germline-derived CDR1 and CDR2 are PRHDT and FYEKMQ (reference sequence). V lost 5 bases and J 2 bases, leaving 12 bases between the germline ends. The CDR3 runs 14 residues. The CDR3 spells CASSNLARQETQYF. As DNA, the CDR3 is TGTGCCAGCAGCAATCTAGCGCGGCAAGAGACCCAGTACTTC.

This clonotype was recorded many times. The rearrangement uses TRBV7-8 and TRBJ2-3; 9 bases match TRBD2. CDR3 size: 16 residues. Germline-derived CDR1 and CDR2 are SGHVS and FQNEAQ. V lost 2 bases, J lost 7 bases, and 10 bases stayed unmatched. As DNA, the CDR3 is TGTGCCAGCAGCTTATTGGGCGGGAGGGCCTTTAATACGCAGTATTTT. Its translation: CASSLLGGRAFNTQYF.

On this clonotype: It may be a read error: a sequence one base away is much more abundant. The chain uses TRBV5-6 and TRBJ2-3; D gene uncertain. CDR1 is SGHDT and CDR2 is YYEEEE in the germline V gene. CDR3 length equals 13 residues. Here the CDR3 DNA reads TGTGCCAGCATCAGACTGGGCACAGATATGCAGTATTTT. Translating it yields CASIRLGTDMQYF.

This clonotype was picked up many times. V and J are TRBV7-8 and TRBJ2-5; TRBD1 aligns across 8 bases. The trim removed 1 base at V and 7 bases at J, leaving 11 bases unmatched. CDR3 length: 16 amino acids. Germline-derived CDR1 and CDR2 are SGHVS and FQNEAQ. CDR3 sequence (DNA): TGTGCCAGCAGCTTAGGAGGGGGCAGGGGGCTTATGACCCAGTACTTC. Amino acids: CASSLGGGRGLMTQYF.

CDR3 DNA sequence: TGTGCCAGCAGCTTAGCGGGGCATAGTGAGACCCAGTACTTC. Translated: CASSLAGHSETQYF. V usage is TRBV7-6 and J usage is TRBJ2-5; weak D call: TRBD1 (5 bases). Germline assignment: CDR1 SGHVS and CDR2 FNYEAQ. There are 14 residues in the CDR3. Trimming cost V 0 bases and J 5 bases, with 10 bases left between them. Drawing the rest from reference TRBV7-6 and TRBJ2-5, the complete variable domain is GAGVSQSPRYKVTKRGQDVALRCDPISGHVSLYWYRQALGQGPEFLTYFNYEAQQDKSGLPNDRFSAERPEGSISTLTIQRTEQRDSAMYRCASSLAGHSETQYFGPGTRLLVL.

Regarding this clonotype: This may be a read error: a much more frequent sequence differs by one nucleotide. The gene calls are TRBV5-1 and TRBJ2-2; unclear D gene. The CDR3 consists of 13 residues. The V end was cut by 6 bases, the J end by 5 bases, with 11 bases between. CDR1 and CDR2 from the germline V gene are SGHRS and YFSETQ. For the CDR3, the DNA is TGCGCCAGCATCTTTTGGGGTACCGGGGAGCTGTTTTTT. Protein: CASIFWGTGELFF.

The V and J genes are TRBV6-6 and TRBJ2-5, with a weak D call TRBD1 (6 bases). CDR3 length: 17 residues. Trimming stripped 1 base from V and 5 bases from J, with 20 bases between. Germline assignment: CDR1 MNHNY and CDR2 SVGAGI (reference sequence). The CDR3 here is CASSYLTYRAPHETQYF. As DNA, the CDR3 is TGTGCCAGCAGTTACTTGACTTACAGGGCTCCCCATGAGACCCAGTACTTC.

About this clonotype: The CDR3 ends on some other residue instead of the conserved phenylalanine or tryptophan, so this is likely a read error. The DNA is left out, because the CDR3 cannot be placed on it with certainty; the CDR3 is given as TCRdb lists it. The CDR3 sequence: CASSSGVPGEVFS. The chain is built from TRBV6-2 or TRBV6-3 and TRBJ2-2. The CDR3 adds up to 13 amino acids, both ends counted. CDR1 and CDR2 from the germline V gene are MNHEY and SVGEGT.

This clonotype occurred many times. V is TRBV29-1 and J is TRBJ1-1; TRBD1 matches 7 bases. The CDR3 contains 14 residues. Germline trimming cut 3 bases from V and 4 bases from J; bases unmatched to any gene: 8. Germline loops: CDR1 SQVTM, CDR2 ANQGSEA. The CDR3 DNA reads TGCAGCGTTGATCTAGGGGGCGGGAGCACTGAAGCTTTCTTT. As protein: CSVDLGGGSTEAFF.

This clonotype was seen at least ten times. CDR3 sequence: CASKLASNYGYTF. Here the CDR3 DNA reads TGTGCCAGCAAATTAGCGAGTAACTATGGCTACACCTTC. The chain uses TRBV6-1 and TRBJ1-2; D gene unclear. V lost 7 bases to trimming and J lost 1 base, with 10 bases between them. The germline gives CDR1 MNHNS, CDR2 SASEGT. The CDR3 sequence is 13 residues long.

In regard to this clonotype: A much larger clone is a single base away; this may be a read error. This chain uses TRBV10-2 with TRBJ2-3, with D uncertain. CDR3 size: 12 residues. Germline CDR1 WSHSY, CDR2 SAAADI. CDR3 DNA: TGCGCCAGCAGTGACGCGCAAGATACGCTGTATTTT. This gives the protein CASSDAQDTLYF.

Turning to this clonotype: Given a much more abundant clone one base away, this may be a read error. Written as DNA, the CDR3 is TGTACCAGCAGCTTAGGGACAGTAGACAATGAGCAGTTCTTC. Encoded protein: CTSSLGTVDNEQFF. This sequence joins TRBV7-9 and TRBJ2-1; 7 positions match TRBD1. The germline V gene has CDR1 SEHNR and CDR2 FQNEAQ (reference sequence). This CDR3 comprises 14 residues.